This entry lists 10 T cell receptor beta chains sequenced from one sample in a study of blood T cells in healthy people across ages. The authors ran a second PCR of 7 to 11 cycles using a sample-barcoded 5' primer and a J-beta primer mix. One entry per CDR3 protein results from TCRdb running MiXCR on the 5' RACE reads. The sample yields fewer than 800,000 distinct CDR3 sequences, just under 25% seen once. These same data were also listed under a study on T cells of mothers and their children.

The sample comprised blood. Source of these receptors: a boy younger than 18 in good health.

This clonotype showed up just a few times. This rearrangement joins TRBV7-2 to TRBJ2-5; TRBD2 aligns across 12 bases. The trim removed 5 bases at V and 0 bases at J, leaving 4 bases unmatched. The CDR3 has 16 amino acids. CDR1 and CDR2 (germline): SGHTA, FQGNSA. The CDR3 loop is CASSLRLAGDQETQYF. CDR3 nucleotides: TGTGCCAGCAGCCTCCGACTAGCGGGGGACCAAGAGACCCAGTACTTC.

The chain recombines TRBV7-9 with TRBJ2-3, with a tentative D call TRBD2 (6 bases). The CDR3 is 15 residues long. Germline CDR1 is SEHNR and CDR2 is FQNEAQ (reference sequence). V was trimmed by 1 base and J by 6 bases, leaving 14 bases between them. CDR3 amino acids: CASSLGGAGSDTQYF. CDR3 DNA sequence: TGTGCCAGCAGCTTAGGAGGGGCGGGAAGCGATACGCAGTATTTT. Full variable domain (missing parts from reference TRBV7-9 and TRBJ2-3): DTGVSQNPRHKITKRGQNVTFRCDPISEHNRLYWYRQTLGQGPEFLTYFQNEAQLEKSRLLSDRFSAERPKGSFSTLEIQRTEQGDSAMYLCASSLGGAGSDTQYFGPGTRLTVL.

The chain combines TRBV7-9 with TRBJ2-1; 7 bases are shared with TRBD1. V lost 5 bases and J lost 3; bases outside the gene matches: 7. The CDR3 has 15 residues. Germline lookup yields CDR1 SEHNR and CDR2 FQNEAQ (reference sequence). The CDR3: CASSLGGVNYNEQFF. The CDR3, as DNA: TGTGCCAGCAGCCTAGGGGGCGTGAACTACAATGAGCAGTTCTTC.

This clonotype was seen repeatedly, ten times or more. CDR3 nucleotides: TGTGCCAGCAGCCCCGGGACTAGTATTTACAATGAGCAGTTCTTC. Its protein is CASSPGTSIYNEQFF. This chain links TRBV7-2 with TRBJ2-1; TRBD2 matches at 8 bases. CDR1 and CDR2 (germline): SGHTA, FQGNSA. There are 15 residues in the CDR3. Germline trimming cut 5 bases from V and 4 bases from J; bases unmatched to any gene: 7.

V gene TRBV7-3 combines with J gene TRBJ2-5; 8 nucleotides align to TRBD1. Germline CDR1 SGHTA, CDR2 FQGTGA. The CDR3 has 15 residues. V trimming: 4 bases; J trimming: 1 base; junction bases outside the gene matches: 5. The chain's CDR3 is CASSSGDRRQETQYF. The DNA of the CDR3 is TGTGCCAGCAGCTCCGGGGACAGGCGCCAAGAGACCCAGTACTTC.

This clonotype was found a few times. The chain links TRBV10-3 to TRBJ2-7; 10 positions match TRBD1. J lost 5 bases, V lost 2 bases, and 6 bases had no gene match. Germline loops: CDR1 ENHRY, CDR2 SYGVKD. The length of the CDR3 is 15 residues. This CDR3 reads CAISEEDRGYHEQYF. CDR3 bases: TGTGCCATCAGTGAGGAGGACAGGGGGTACCACGAGCAGTACTTC.

The chain combines TRBV20-1 with TRBJ2-5; D may be TRBD2 (5 bases). V lost 0 bases and J 11 bases, leaving 10 bases between the germline ends. The germline V gene has CDR1 DFQATT and CDR2 SNEGSKA (reference sequence). The CDR3 contains 11 residues. CDR3 nucleotide sequence: TGCAGTGCTAGAGATATGAGCGGACAGTACTTC. Protein: CSARDMSGQYF.

About this clonotype itself: This may stem from a read error, because a much larger clone lies one nucleotide away. V usage is TRBV5-1 and J usage is TRBJ2-4; weak D call: TRBD2 (7 bases). The V and J ends lost 0 bases and 11 bases respectively, with 9 bases between them. Germline-derived CDR1 and CDR2 are SGHRS and YFSETQ. The CDR3 length is 12 residues. DNA for the CDR3: TGCGCCAGCAGCTTGGAGGGGGGGGTTCAGTACTTC. Its protein is CASSLEGGVQYF. Drawing the rest from reference TRBV5-1 and TRBJ2-4, the complete variable domain is KAGVTQTPRYLIKTRGQQVTLSCSPISGHRSVSWYQQTPGQGLQFLFEYFSETQRNKGNFPGRFSGRQFSNSRSEMNVSTLELGDSALYLCASSLEGGVQYFGAGTRLSVL.

The chain carries TRBV10-3 and TRBJ2-1, with 8 bases lining up with TRBD1. The trim removed 11 bases at V and 3 bases at J, leaving 6 bases unmatched. Germline V gene sequence: CDR1 ENHRY, CDR2 SYGVKD. The CDR3 extends over 13 amino acids. DNA of the CDR3: TGTGCCGGCCGACAGGGGATCTACAATGAGCAGTTCTTC. This gives the protein CAGRQGIYNEQFF.

This clonotype showed up just once. The chain has TRBV20-1 and TRBJ2-1; the match to TRBD2 covers 9 bases. Germline assignment: CDR1 DFQATT and CDR2 SNEGSKA (reference sequence). The CDR3 runs 15 residues. Losses at the gene ends were 6 bases for V and 2 bases for J; bases not matched to a gene: 8. The CDR3 sequence is CSAKTSGYTYNEQFF. The CDR3 nucleotides are TGCAGTGCAAAGACTAGCGGTTATACCTACAATGAGCAGTTCTTC.